These T cell receptor beta chains were read from a single sample in a study of blood T cell repertoires in COVID-19. Only in-frame clones appear in the TCRdb table, and some are missing; sequencing was by immunoSEQ multiplex PCR. In the table there are about 170,000 clones, under 90% of which are singletons. The sequencing input was peripheral blood. All receptors come from a woman at least 80 years old with acute or convalescent COVID-19. Each CDR3 is given with its conserved first and last residue. A D gene is named only where the DNA matches it firmly. Clone size is shown for a subset of rows, as once, few, many or a class of expanded clone.

cdr3_length	d_call	clone_size	v_call	j_call	cdr3_nt	cdr3_aa
14	TRBD1	.	TRBV4-3	TRBJ1-6	TGCGCCAGCAGCCAATCGGACAGGAATTCACCCCTCCACTTT	CASSQSDRNSPLHF
14	TRBD1	.	TRBV19	TRBJ2-5	TGTGCCAGTAGTCGGACAGGGGGCAGGGAGACCCAGTACTTC	CASSRTGGRETQYF
17	.	.	TRBV7-2	TRBJ1-4	TGTGCCAGCAGCTCATGGGGCAGTGCAGGGCGTAATGAAAAACTGTTTTTT	CASSSWGSAGRNEKLFF
14	.	.	TRBV29-1	TRBJ1-2	TGCAGCGTTGGGACAACAGGCTATGGCTATGGCTACACCTTC	CSVGTTGYGYGYTF
15	.	.	TRBV1	TRBJ2-7	TGCACCAGCATTTGCGGGAAGAGACGATCCTACGAGCAGTACTTC	CTSICGKRRSYEQYF
16	.	.	TRBV27	TRBJ2-7	TGTGCCAGCAGTCCATCGCCCTCCAGGGTCTCCTACGAGCAGTACTTC	CASSPSPSRVSYEQYF
15	.	.	TRBV7-2	TRBJ2-3	TGTGCCAGCAGCTTAGCAGGGGGAGCCACAGATACGCAGTATTTT	CASSLAGGATDTQYF
12	TRBD1	.	TRBV2	TRBJ2-7	TGTGCCAGCAGTTTGACAGGGGTGAAAGAGTACTTC	CASSLTGVKEYF
14	TRBD1	.	TRBV6-5	TRBJ1-5	TGTGCCAGCAGTTCCAGGGGACAGGGACTTTTCCAGCATTTT	CASSSRGQGLFQHF
14	.	.	TRBV6-5	TRBJ2-5	TGTGCCAGCAGTCCCCGGACAGCCCAAGAGACCCAGTACTTC	CASSPRTAQETQYF
13	.	.	TRBV25-1	TRBJ2-1	TGTGCCAGCAGCGACACCCACTACAATGAGCAGTTCTTC	CASSDTHYNEQFF
15	.	.	TRBV19	TRBJ1-6	TGTGCCAGTAAGGATTGGAGCTCCTATAATTCACCCCTCCACTTT	CASKDWSSYNSPLHF
13	TRBD1	.	TRBV29-1	TRBJ1-2	TGCAGCGTTTCGGACAGGGGAGACTATGGCTACACCTTC	CSVSDRGDYGYTF
15	TRBD1	few	TRBV18	TRBJ2-7	TGTGCCAGCCGGTCATCGACAGGGGCCACCTACGAGCAGTACTTC	CASRSSTGATYEQYF
15	TRBD2	.	TRBV30	TRBJ2-1	TGTGCCTGGAGCAAGGGACTAGCGGGAGTAAATGAGCAGTTCTTC	CAWSKGLAGVNEQFF
14	.	.	TRBV9	TRBJ1-2	TGTGCCAGCAGCGTTGACAGCCAGGGCTATGGCTACACCTTC	CASSVDSQGYGYTF
14	.	.	TRBV11-3	TRBJ2-1	TGTGCCAGCAGCCAAGGAGCTGGGGAGAATGAGCAGTTCTTC	CASSQGAGENEQFF
18	TRBD2	few	TRBV4-1	TRBJ2-3	TGCGCCAGCAGCCGCAAGGAAGGGACTAGCGGGGGGGCAGATACGCAGTATTTT	CASSRKEGTSGGADTQYF
14	.	.	TRBV10-3	TRBJ1-3	TGTGCCATCAGTGACGGAGAGTCTGGAAACACCATATATTTT	CAISDGESGNTIYF
14	TRBD1	.	TRBV28	TRBJ1-6	TGTGCCAGCAGTTCCGGACAGGGGGGATCACCCCTCCACTTT	CASSSGQGGSPLHF
16	TRBD2	few	TRBV27	TRBJ2-5	TGTGCCAGCAGTTCGTGGACTAGCGGGGGAGAAGAGACCCAGTACTTC	CASSSWTSGGEETQYF
13	TRBD1	.	TRBV5-1	TRBJ1-1	TGCGCCAGCAGCAACGAACAGGGGGCCTCCGCTTTCTTT	CASSNEQGASAFF